The clone carrying this TCR beta chain was counted once. Generated by immunoSEQ multiplex PCR, the TCRdb table keeps only in-frame clones and is missing some. This sample carries approximately 500,000 clones, nearly 90% of them seen once, and the ten largest clones take 0.8% to 0.9%. Seattle's cohort entered during active infection and was followed longitudinally. This record comes from a study of blood T cell repertoires in COVID-19. This CDR3 region has 14 residues. The V end was cut by 3 bases, the J end by 11 bases, with 17 bases between. Germline lookup yields CDR1 LNHDA and CDR2 SQIVND (reference sequence).

Sequencing used peripheral blood. The chain links TRBV19 to TRBJ1-5; weak D call: TRBD1 (6 bases). The origin of this receptor is a man aged 18 to 29 with COVID-19, enrolled during active disease. The CDR3 nucleotides are TGTGCCAGTAGTATCAGGGGTCCGAGAGTGGCCCAGCATTTT. Protein sequence: CASSIRGPRVAQHF.